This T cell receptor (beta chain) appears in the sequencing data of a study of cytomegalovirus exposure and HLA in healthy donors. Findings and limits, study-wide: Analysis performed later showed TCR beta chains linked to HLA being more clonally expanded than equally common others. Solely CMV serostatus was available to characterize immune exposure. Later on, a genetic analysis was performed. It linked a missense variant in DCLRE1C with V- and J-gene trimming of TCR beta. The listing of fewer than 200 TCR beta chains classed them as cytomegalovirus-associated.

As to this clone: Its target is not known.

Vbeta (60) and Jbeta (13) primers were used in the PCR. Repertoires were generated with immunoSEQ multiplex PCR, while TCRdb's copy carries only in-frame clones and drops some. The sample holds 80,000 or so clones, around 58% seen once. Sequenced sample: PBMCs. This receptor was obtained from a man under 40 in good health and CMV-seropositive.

The CDR3 protein is CATSRVFSRQSYEQYF. In DNA form, the CDR3 reads TGTGCCACCAGCAGAGTATTTTCGCGACAGTCCTACGAGCAGTACTTC. The chain recombines TRBV15 with TRBJ2-7; D may be TRBD1 (5 bases). Germline CDR1 and CDR2: LNHNV and YYDKDF (reference sequence). This CDR3 spans 16 amino acids. The V end lost 1 base, the J end lost 1 base, and 14 bases lay between the germline ends.